The clone carrying this T cell receptor (beta chain) was detected ten times or more. This record belongs to a study of T cells in Graves' hyperthyroidism and ophthalmopathy. From RNA transcripts, TCR beta CDR3 regions were amplified. In the first-round RT-PCR of the TCR CDR3, the HTBI primer set was used. TCRdb reprocessed the multiplex PCR reads with MiXCR, giving one entry per CDR3 protein. The sample carries some 380,000 distinct CDR3 sequences, about 14% recorded once. This CDR3 has 18 amino acids. Germline CDR1 and CDR2: LGHNT and FRNRAP. V was clipped by 8 bases and J by 8 bases, with 31 bases between them.

This TCR was recovered from a young man with Graves' hyperthyroidism that later progressed to Graves' ophthalmopathy. The chain combines TRBV12-5 with TRBJ2-1; D may be TRBD1 or TRBD2 (5 bases each). The specimen sequenced was blood. CDR3 in DNA: TGTGCTAGTCTGACCCGGGACCAAACCCGCCCTAATGTCGATGAGCAGTTCTTC. Translating gives CASLTRDQTRPNVDEQFF.